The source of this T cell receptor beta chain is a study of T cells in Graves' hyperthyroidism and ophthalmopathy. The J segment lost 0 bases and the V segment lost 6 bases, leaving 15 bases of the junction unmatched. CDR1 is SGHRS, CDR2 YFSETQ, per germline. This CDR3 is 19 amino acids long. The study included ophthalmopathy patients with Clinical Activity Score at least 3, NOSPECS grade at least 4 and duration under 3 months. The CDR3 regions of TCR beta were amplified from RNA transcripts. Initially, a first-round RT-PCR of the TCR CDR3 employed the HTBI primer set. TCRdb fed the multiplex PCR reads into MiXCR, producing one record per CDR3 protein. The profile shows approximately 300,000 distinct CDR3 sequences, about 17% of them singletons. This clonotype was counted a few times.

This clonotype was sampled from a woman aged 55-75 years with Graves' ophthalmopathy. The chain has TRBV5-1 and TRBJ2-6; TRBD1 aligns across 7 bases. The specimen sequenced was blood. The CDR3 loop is CASTFNRGEPLSGANVLTF. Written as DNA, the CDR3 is TGCGCCAGCACCTTCAACAGGGGTGAGCCCCTCTCTGGGGCCAACGTCCTGACTTTC.